The 24 T cell receptor beta chains given below trace back to one sample, sequenced in a study of T cell clonotyping in hematopoietic cell transplantation. TCRdb's copy holds only in-frame clones and misses some; the assay was immunoSEQ multiplex PCR. This table holds several thousand clones, just over 90% found once. This sample comprised PBMCs, obtained 180 days after allogeneic stem cell transplant. The receptors derive from a female patient in her 50s who had an allogeneic stem cell transplant from an unrelated donor, so the T cells may come from the graft donor. Some clones in this sample may be carry-over from other donors' samples.

V and J are TRBV5-6 and TRBJ1-2; 8 bases map to TRBD1. CDR1 is SGHDT, CDR2 YYEEEE, per germline. J lost 4 bases, V lost 4 bases, and 3 bases had no gene match. The CDR3 consists of 13 residues. In DNA form, the CDR3 reads TGTGCCAGCAGCCCCGGGACAGGCTATGGCTACACCTTC. Translation gives CASSPGTGYGYTF.

V usage is TRBV20-1 and J usage is TRBJ2-1; D gene ambiguous. The germline gives CDR1 DFQATT, CDR2 SNEGSKA (reference sequence). Trimming removed 7 bases from V and 9 bases from J, with 13 bases in between. CDR3 length equals 11 residues. The CDR3 loop reads CSVQSPREQFF. CDR3 DNA sequence: TGCAGTGTCCAGAGTCCCCGTGAGCAGTTCTTC.

The V call is TRBV5-1, the J call TRBJ2-1; maybe TRBD2 (6 bases). The germline gives CDR1 SGHRS, CDR2 YFSETQ. V was clipped by 0 bases and J by 4 bases, with 14 bases between them. The CDR3 is made up of 16 amino acids. The CDR3 region has the DNA TGCGCCAGCAGCTTGGCACCGGGACTGGTTTACAATGAGCAGTTCTTC. Translated: CASSLAPGLVYNEQFF.

The gene calls are TRBV7-2 and TRBJ1-2, with D tentatively TRBD1 (6 bases). The CDR3 has 12 residues. Trimming took 4 bases from V and 8 from J, leaving 11 bases between them. CDR1 is SGHTA and CDR2 is FQGNSA in the germline V gene. The DNA of the CDR3 is TGTGCCAGCAGCTCAGGGGTGGGAGGCTACACCTTC. This encodes CASSSGVGGYTF. Variable domain in full (rest from reference TRBV7-2 and TRBJ1-2): GAGVSQSPSNKVTEKGKDVELRCDPISGHTALYWYRQSLGQGLEFLIYFQGNSAPDKSGLPSDRFSAERTGGSVSTLTIQRTQQEDSAVYLCASSSGVGGYTFGSGTRLTVV.

This chain links TRBV19 with TRBJ2-1, with 8 bases matching TRBD1. Trimming at V came to 4 bases and at J to 4 bases, leaving 6 bases not matched to a gene. Per the germline V gene, CDR1 is LNHDA and CDR2 is SQIVND (reference sequence). The CDR3 covers 15 residues. The CDR3 nucleotides are TGTGCCAGTAGTACTGACAGGGGCCTTTACAATGAGCAGTTCTTC. As protein: CASSTDRGLYNEQFF.

The rearrangement uses TRBV7-2 and TRBJ2-7, with 10 bases lining up with TRBD1. The V gene's germline CDR1 is SGHTA and CDR2 FQGNSA. The V gene end was trimmed by 4 bases and the J gene end by 3 bases; junction bases not matched to a gene: 6. The CDR3 covers 15 residues. CDR3 sequence reads: CASSSGTGVFYEQYF. CDR3 in DNA: TGTGCCAGCAGCTCCGGGACAGGGGTTTTCTACGAGCAGTACTTC.

This chain joins TRBV15 and TRBJ2-5; D gene unclear. Germline values: CDR1 LNHNV, CDR2 YYDKDF (reference sequence). The V end was cut by 8 bases, the J end by 1 base, with 11 bases between. The CDR3 is made up of 13 amino acids. The CDR3 sequence: CATGGPFQETQYF. The CDR3 nucleotides are TGTGCCACCGGCGGCCCTTTCCAAGAGACCCAGTACTTC.

This clone is a singleton in its sample. The J gene is TRBJ2-7, the V gene TRBV7-9; tentative D call: TRBD1 (6 bases). Trimming removed 5 bases at V and 3 bases at J, with 11 bases between. Germline CDR1 reads SEHNR; CDR2 reads FQNEAQ (reference sequence). This CDR3 is 13 amino acids long. The CDR3 loop reads CASSQGHFYEQYV. The CDR3, as DNA: TGTGCCAGCAGCCAGGGACATTTCTACGAGCAGTACGTC.

The chain employs TRBV6-5 and TRBJ1-6; 7 nucleotides line up with TRBD1. J was trimmed by 8 bases and V by 8 bases; bases with no gene match: 12. The germline V gene encodes CDR1 MNHEY and CDR2 SVGAGI. The CDR3 consists of 15 residues. For the CDR3, the DNA is TGTGCCAGCCCGTTAGGGACAGAGGGTTATTCACCCCTCCACTTT. Translating gives CASPLGTEGYSPLHF.

This clone was seen only a few times. The chain combines TRBV5-5 with TRBJ1-1; D is perhaps TRBD1 (6 bases). Germline-derived CDR1 and CDR2 are SGHKS and YYEKEE (reference sequence). The CDR3 spans 15 residues. V was shortened by 4 bases and J by 4 bases, with 17 bases between the two germline ends. The CDR3 DNA sequence: TGTGCCAGCAGCGTGGGGGGCCAAAGAGTCACTGAAGCTTTCTTT. Translated, it gives CASSVGGQRVTEAFF.

V and J are TRBV30 and TRBJ1-5; 8 bases fit TRBD1. The CDR3 length is 15 residues. Germline V lookup: CDR1 GTSNPN, CDR2 SVGIG (reference sequence). After removal of 1 base from V and 0 bases from J, the junction contained 2 bases not matched to a gene. The CDR3: CAWSGQGLSNQPQHF. The CDR3 DNA reads TGTGCCTGGAGTGGACAGGGGCTTAGCAATCAGCCCCAGCATTTT.

The V gene is TRBV7-8, the J gene TRBJ2-7, with TRBD1 identical over 11 bases. Losses at the gene ends were 5 bases for V and 6 bases for J; bases not matched to a gene: 9. The CDR3 consists of 15 residues. Germline CDR1 reads SGHVS; CDR2 reads FQNEAQ. The CDR3 DNA reads as TGTGCCAGCAGCCACCTTAGGACAGGGGGCCTCGAGCAGTACTTC. It encodes CASSHLRTGGLEQYF.

This clone was detected once. The J gene is TRBJ2-3, the V gene TRBV5-6; 12 bases agree with TRBD1. Germline CDR1 and CDR2: SGHDT and YYEEEE. The CDR3 runs 16 residues. V lost 5 bases, J lost 3 bases, and 7 bases stayed unmatched. CDR3 in DNA: TGTGCCAGCAGTTCCGGGACAGGGGGCGCGACAGATACGCAGTATTTT. It yields the protein CASSSGTGGATDTQYF.

The chain carries TRBV7-6 and TRBJ1-6; TRBD1 might be the D (6 bases). This CDR3 has 14 amino acids. Germline V gene data show CDR1 as SGHVS and CDR2 as FNYEAQ. V was clipped by 2 bases and J by 7 bases, with 9 bases between them. The CDR3 is CASSLIQGNSPLHF. The CDR3 nucleotides are TGTGCCAGCAGCTTAATACAGGGAAATTCACCCCTCCACTTT.

The rearrangement links TRBV7-2 to TRBJ2-1; TRBD2 agrees at 9 bases. V gave up 4 bases and J gave up 4 bases; unmatched junction bases: 2. Germline CDR1 SGHTA, CDR2 FQGNSA. CDR3 length: 14 amino acids. CDR3 region: CASSWTSVYNEQFF. The CDR3 coding sequence is TGTGCCAGCAGCTGGACTAGCGTGTACAATGAGCAGTTCTTC.

CDR3 coding DNA: TGTGCCAGCATGGGACAGGGGAAATCACCCCTCCACTTT. This codes for CASMGQGKSPLHF. The chain links TRBV25-1 to TRBJ1-6, with 10 positions matching TRBD1. Germline assignment: CDR1 MGHDK and CDR2 SYGVNS. V was clipped by 7 bases and J by 10 bases; unmatched bases: 4. The CDR3 is made up of 13 amino acids.

The chain uses TRBV6-1 and TRBJ2-7, with D unclear. V lost 2 bases and J lost 4, with 6 bases in between. Germline V gene sequence: CDR1 MNHNS, CDR2 SASEGT. The CDR3 covers 12 residues. The CDR3 region is CASSESDYEQYV. For the CDR3, the DNA is TGTGCCAGCAGTGAATCGGATTACGAGCAGTACGTC.

The genes are TRBV28 and TRBJ1-1; weak D call: TRBD1 (5 bases). V dropped 6 bases and J dropped 1 base, with 9 bases sitting between them. The CDR3 contains 13 residues. Germline V lookup: CDR1 MDHEN, CDR2 SYDVKM. Here the CDR3 DNA reads TGTGCCAGCAGGGATCAGGGGAACACTGAAGCTTTCTTT. Protein product: CASRDQGNTEAFF. Based on the CDR3 plus reference TRBV28 and TRBJ1-1, the full variable domain is DVKVTQSSRYLVKRTGEKVFLECVQDMDHENMFWYRQDPGLGLRLIYFSYDVKMKEKGDIPEGYSVSREKKERFSLILESASTNQTSMYLCASRDQGNTEAFFGQGTRLTVV.

This sequence joins TRBV30 and TRBJ1-2; TRBD1 is a possible D gene (5 bases). Germline-derived CDR1 and CDR2 are GTSNPN and SVGIG (reference sequence). V gave up 1 base and J gave up 5 bases, with 14 bases separating them. The CDR3 has 14 residues. CDR3 residues: CAWSARVGKYGYTF. The CDR3 DNA follows: TGTGCCTGGAGTGCCAGGGTAGGGAAATATGGCTACACCTTC.

This rearrangement joins TRBV6-5 to TRBJ1-3, with TRBD1 matching 8 bases. V trimming: 2 bases; J trimming: 4 bases; junction bases outside the gene matches: 4. Germline-derived CDR1 and CDR2 are MNHEY and SVGAGI. This CDR3 spans 15 amino acids. Here the CDR3 DNA reads TGTGCCAGCAGTTACGGACAGGGTATAGGAAACACCATATATTTT. Translating it yields CASSYGQGIGNTIYF.

V gene TRBV30 combines with J gene TRBJ2-1; D might be TRBD2 (6 bases). CDR1 and CDR2 from the germline V gene are GTSNPN and SVGIG (reference sequence). This CDR3 region has 14 residues. V shed 5 bases and J shed 5 bases, with 16 bases lying between them. CDR3 sequence: CAWDQGLRHNEQFF. CDR3 DNA sequence: TGTGCCTGGGACCAGGGACTCCGCCACAATGAGCAGTTCTTC.

The chain combines TRBV28 with TRBJ1-6, with 7 bases identical to TRBD1. Germline trimming cut 6 bases from V and 5 bases from J; bases unmatched to any gene: 13. This CDR3 is 17 amino acids long. Germline V CDR1 and CDR2: MDHEN, SYDVKM. The CDR3 DNA reads as TGTGCCAGCAGACCCGCGGCCCTAACAGGGGATAATTCACCCCTCCACTTT. Amino acid sequence: CASRPAALTGDNSPLHF.

This chain joins TRBV4-2 and TRBJ2-7; tentatively, D is TRBD1 (6 bases). The germline V and J ends were trimmed by 4 bases and 0 bases, with 10 bases remaining between them. The CDR3 is made up of 14 amino acids. Germline values: CDR1 LGHNA, CDR2 YNFKEQ. CDR3 sequence: CASSPGHNSYEQYF. The CDR3 region has the DNA TGTGCCAGCAGCCCGGGACACAACTCCTACGAGCAGTACTTC.

Only a few counts were recorded for this clone. The CDR3 DNA is TGTGCCGGGACAGGGTTCTACGAGCAGTACTTC. It specifies CAGTGFYEQYF. V and J are TRBV27 and TRBJ2-7, with TRBD1 matching over 9 bases. The length of the CDR3 is 11 residues. Germline V gives CDR1 MNHEY, CDR2 SMNVEV (reference sequence). J gave up 3 bases and V 11 bases, and 2 bases lay outside the gene matches.